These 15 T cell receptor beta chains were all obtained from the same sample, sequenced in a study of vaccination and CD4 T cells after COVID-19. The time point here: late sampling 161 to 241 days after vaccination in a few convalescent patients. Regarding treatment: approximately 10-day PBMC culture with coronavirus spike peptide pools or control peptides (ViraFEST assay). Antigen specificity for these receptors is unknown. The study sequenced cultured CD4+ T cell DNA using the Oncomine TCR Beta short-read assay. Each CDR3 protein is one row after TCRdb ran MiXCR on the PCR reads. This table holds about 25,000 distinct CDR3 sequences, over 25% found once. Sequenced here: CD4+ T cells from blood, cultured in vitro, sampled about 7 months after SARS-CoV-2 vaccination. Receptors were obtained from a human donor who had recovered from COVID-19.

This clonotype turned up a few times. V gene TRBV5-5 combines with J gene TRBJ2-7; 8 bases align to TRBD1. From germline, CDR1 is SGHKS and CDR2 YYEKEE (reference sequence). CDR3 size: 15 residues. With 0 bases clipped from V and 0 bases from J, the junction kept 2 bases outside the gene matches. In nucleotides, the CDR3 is TGTGCCAGCAGCTTGGGACAGGGGCGCTCCTACGAGCAGTACTTC. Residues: CASSLGQGRSYEQYF.

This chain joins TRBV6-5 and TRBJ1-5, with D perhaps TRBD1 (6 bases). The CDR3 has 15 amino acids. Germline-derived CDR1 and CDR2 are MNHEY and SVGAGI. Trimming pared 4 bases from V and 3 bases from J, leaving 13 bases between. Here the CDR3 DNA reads TGTGCCAGCAGTTCGAGTCAGGGGCACAATCAGCCCCAGCATTTT. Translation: CASSSSQGHNQPQHF.

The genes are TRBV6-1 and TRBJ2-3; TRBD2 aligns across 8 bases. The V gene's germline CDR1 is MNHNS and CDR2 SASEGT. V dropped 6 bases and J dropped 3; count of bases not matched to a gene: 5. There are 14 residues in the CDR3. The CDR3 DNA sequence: TGTGCCAGCAGCCGGGGGGGTATGACAGATACGCAGTATTTT. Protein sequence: CASSRGGMTDTQYF.

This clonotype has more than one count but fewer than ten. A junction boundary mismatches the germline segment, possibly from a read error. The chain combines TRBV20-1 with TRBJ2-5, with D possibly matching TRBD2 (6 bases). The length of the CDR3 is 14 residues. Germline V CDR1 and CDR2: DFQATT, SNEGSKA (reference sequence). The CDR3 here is CSARLQAGSETQYF. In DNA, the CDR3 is TGCAGCGCTAGATTACAAGCGGGCTCCGAGACCCAGTACTTC.

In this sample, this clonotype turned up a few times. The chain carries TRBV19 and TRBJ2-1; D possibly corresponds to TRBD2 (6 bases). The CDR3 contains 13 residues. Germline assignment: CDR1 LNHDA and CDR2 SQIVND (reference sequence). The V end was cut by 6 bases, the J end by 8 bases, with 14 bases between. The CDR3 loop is CASSPDGSYEQFF. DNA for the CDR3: TGTGCCAGTAGCCCCGACGGGAGCTATGAGCAGTTCTTC.

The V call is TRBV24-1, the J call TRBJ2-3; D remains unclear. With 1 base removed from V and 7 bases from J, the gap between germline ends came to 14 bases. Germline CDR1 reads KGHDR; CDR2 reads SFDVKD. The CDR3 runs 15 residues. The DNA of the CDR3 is TGTGCCACCAGTGATTTTGGCCGGGCTGTGAATACGCAGTATTTT. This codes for CATSDFGRAVNTQYF.

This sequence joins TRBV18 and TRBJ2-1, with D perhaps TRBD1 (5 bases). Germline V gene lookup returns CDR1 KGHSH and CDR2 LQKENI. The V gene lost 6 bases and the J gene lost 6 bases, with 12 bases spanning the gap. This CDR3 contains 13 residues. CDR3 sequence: CASSRRQSNEQFF. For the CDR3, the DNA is TGTGCCAGCTCGCGCCGACAGAGCAATGAGCAGTTCTTC.

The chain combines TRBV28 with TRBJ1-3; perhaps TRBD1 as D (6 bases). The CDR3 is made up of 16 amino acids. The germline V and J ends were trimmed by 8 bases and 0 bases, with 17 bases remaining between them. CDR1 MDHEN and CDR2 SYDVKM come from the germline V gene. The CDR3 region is CASVTGAMISGNTIYF. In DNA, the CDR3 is TGTGCCAGCGTCACGGGGGCCATGATCTCTGGAAACACCATATATTTT.

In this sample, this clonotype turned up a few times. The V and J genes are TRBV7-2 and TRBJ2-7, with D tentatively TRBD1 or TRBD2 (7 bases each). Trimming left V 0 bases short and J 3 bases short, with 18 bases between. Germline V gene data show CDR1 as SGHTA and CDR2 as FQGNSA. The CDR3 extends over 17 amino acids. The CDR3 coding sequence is TGTGCCAGCAGCTTAGCGCGGAGGGCAGGGGGGGGCTACGAGCAGTACTTC. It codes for CASSLARRAGGGYEQYF.

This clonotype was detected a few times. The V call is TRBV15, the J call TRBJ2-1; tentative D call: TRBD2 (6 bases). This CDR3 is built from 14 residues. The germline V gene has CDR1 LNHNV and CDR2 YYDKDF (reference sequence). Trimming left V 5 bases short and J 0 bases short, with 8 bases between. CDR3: CATSLTSSYNEQFF. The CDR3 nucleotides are TGTGCCACCAGCCTGACTAGCTCCTACAATGAGCAGTTCTTC.

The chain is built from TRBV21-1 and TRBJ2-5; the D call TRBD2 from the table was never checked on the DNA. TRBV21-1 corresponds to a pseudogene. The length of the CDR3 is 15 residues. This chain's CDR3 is CASPPVAGVRETQYF. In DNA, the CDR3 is TGTGCCAGCCCGCCCGTGGCGGGAGTTCGAGAGACCCAGTACTTC.

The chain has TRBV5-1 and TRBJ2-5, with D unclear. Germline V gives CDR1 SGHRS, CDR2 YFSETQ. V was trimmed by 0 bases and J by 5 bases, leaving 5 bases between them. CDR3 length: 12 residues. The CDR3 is CASSLEAETQYF. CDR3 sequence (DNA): TGCGCCAGCAGCTTGGAGGCGGAGACCCAGTACTTC.

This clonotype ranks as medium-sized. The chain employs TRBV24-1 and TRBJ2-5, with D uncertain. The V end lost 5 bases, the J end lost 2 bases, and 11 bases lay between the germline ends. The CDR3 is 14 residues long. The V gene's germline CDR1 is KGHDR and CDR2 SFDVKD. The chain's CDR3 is CATSGPLGQETQYF. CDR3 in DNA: TGTGCCACCAGTGGTCCTCTGGGGCAAGAGACCCAGTACTTC.

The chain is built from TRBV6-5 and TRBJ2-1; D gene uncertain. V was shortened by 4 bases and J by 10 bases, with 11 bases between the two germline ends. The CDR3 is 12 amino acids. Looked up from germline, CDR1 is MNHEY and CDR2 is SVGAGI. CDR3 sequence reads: CASSSTTSEQFF. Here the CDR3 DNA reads TGTGCCAGCAGTTCTACTACATCCGAGCAGTTCTTC.

The CDR3 protein is CSARDLAGIPREQYF. In DNA form, the CDR3 reads TGCAGTGCTAGAGATTTAGCGGGGATTCCTCGGGAGCAGTACTTC. The chain uses TRBV20-1 and TRBJ2-7; 8 nucleotides align to TRBD2. The CDR3 is 15 amino acids. Looked up from germline, CDR1 is DFQATT and CDR2 is SNEGSKA (reference sequence). V lost 0 bases and J lost 7; bases outside the gene matches: 11.